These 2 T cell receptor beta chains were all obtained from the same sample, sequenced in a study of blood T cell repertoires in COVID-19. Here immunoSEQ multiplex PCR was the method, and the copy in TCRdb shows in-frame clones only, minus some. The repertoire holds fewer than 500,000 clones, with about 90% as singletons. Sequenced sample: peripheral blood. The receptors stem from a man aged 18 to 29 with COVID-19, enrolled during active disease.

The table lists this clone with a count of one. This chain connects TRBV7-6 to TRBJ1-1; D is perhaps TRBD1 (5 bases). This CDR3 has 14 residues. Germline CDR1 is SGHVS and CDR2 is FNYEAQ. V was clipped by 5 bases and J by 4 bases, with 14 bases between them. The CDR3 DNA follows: TGTGCCAGCAGCCCAGGGAGGGTGGGCACTGAAGCTTTCTTT. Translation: CASSPGRVGTEAFF.

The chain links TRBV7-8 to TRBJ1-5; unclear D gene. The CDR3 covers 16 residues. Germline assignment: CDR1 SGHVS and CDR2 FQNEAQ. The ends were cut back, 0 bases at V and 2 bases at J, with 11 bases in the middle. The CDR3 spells CASSLAWEAGNQPQHF. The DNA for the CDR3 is TGTGCCAGCAGCTTAGCGTGGGAGGCCGGCAATCAGCCCCAGCATTTT.